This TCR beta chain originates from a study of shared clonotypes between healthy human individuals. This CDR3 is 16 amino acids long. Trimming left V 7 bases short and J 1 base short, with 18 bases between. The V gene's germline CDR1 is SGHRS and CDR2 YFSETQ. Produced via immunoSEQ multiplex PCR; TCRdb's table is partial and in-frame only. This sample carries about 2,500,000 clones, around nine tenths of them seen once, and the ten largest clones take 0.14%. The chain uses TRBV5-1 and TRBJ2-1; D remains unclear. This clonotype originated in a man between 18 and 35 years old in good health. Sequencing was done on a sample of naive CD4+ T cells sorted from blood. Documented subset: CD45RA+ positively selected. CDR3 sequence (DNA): TGCGCCAGCGCAACCTCAGGTGGAGCGTCCTACAATGAGCAGTTCTTC. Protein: CASATSGGASYNEQFF. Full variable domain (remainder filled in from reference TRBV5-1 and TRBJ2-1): KAGVTQTPRYLIKTRGQQVTLSCSPISGHRSVSWYQQTPGQGLQFLFEYFSETQRNKGNFPGRFSGRQFSNSRSEMNVSTLELGDSALYLCASATSGGASYNEQFFGPGTRLTVL.